The TCR beta chain described here comes from a study of cytotoxic CD8 clonotypes in ibrutinib-treated CLL. On the study more broadly: Responses comprised about 25 partial and 2 complete; at median roughly 70 months, approximately 15 remained remitted and some 12 progressed.

The CDR3 extends over 12 amino acids. A word on this clone: Antigen specificity is unknown.

General observations from the study: Shared public clonotypes were rare, and on treatment they either got smaller or stayed the same.

Clones were sequenced by immunoSEQ multiplex PCR, and TCRdb holds only the in-frame ones, with some missing. The sample holds more than 200,000 clones, roughly 73% seen once. The sequences come from PBMCs, collected after 12 months of ibrutinib treatment. This TCR derives from a human donor with chronic lymphocytic leukemia. The chain employs TRBV21-1 and TRBJ2-1; whether TRBD1, the table's D call, matches the DNA was not checked. TRBV21-1 is listed as a pseudogene. Here the CDR3 DNA reads TGTGCCAGCCCGTACAGGGTCAATGAGCAGTTCTTC. Its translation: CASPYRVNEQFF.